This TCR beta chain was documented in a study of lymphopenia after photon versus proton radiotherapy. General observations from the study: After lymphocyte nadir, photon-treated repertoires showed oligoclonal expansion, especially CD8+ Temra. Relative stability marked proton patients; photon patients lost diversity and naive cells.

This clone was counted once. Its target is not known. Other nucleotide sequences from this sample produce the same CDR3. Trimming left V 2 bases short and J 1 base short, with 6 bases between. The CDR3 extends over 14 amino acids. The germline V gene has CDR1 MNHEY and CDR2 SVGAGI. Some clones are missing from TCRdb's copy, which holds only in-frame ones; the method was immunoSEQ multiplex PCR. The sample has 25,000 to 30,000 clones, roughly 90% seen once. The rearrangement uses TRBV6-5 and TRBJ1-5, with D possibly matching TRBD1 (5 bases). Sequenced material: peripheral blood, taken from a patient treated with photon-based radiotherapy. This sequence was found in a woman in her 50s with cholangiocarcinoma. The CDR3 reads CASSYRGSNQPQHF. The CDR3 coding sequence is TGTGCCAGCAGTTACCGGGGCAGCAATCAGCCCCAGCATTTT.